The present T cell receptor (beta chain) was sequenced within a study of vaccination and CD4 T cells after COVID-19. Looking at the study overall: The makeup of the convalescents was six males and four females, two of them Hispanic. Study outcomes and limitations: For convalescent patients, a median roughly 87% of reactive clones surfaced exclusively after vaccination.

Treatment here: approximately 10-day PBMC culture with coronavirus spike peptide pools or control peptides (ViraFEST assay). An unexposed donor provided the CD4+ T cells, which were collected before the COVID-19 pandemic (2011-2018). Fewer than 2.5 million PBMCs went into each well for culture with 10 IU/ml IL-2 and 10 ug/ml peptide pools. Details on this clonotype: As yet, its antigen is unknown.

Once obtained from cultured CD4+ T cells, the DNA was sequenced using the Oncomine TCR Beta short-read assay. From the PCR reads, TCRdb called clonotypes with MiXCR, one entry per CDR3 protein. The sample holds some 6,900 distinct CDR3 sequences, roughly 50% seen once. The clonotype originates from a human donor in good health. Sequenced material: CD4+ T cells from blood, cultured in vitro.

This CDR3 is CASSVGQNTEAFF. DNA for the CDR3: TGTGCCAGCAGCGTCGGACAGAACACTGAAGCTTTCTTT. The rearrangement joins TRBV7-6 to TRBJ1-1, with a tentative D call TRBD1 (5 bases). Trimming cost V 5 bases and J 1 base, with 8 bases left between them. The CDR3 has 13 residues. CDR1 and CDR2 from the germline V gene are SGHVS and FNYEAQ.